This passage covers 14 T cell receptor beta chains from one sample sequenced in a study of blood T cell repertoires in COVID-19. TCRdb keeps only in-frame clones here, not all; method: immunoSEQ multiplex PCR. The sample lists more than 120,000 clones; approximately 89% were seen once. Specimen: peripheral blood. Every receptor here comes from a human donor in a cohort sampled during active COVID-19.

This clone occurred a few times. The CDR3 loop is CASSGTTGTGYTF. CDR3 nucleotide sequence: TGCGCCAGCAGCGGTACGACAGGGACCGGCTACACCTTC. The gene calls are TRBV4-1 and TRBJ1-2; 7 bases fit TRBD1. Germline CDR1 is MGHRA and CDR2 is YSYEKL. The trim removed 5 bases at V and 8 bases at J, leaving 8 bases unmatched. There are 13 residues in the CDR3.

The chain recombines TRBV4-3 with TRBJ2-3, with TRBD2 matching 10 bases. The length of the CDR3 is 18 residues. Looked up from germline, CDR1 is LGHNA and CDR2 is YSLEER. With 0 bases clipped from V and 3 bases from J, the junction kept 9 bases outside the gene matches. The CDR3, as DNA: TGCGCCAGCAGCCAAGATATGGCTAGCGGGGGCCCAACAGATACGCAGTATTTT. Protein product: CASSQDMASGGPTDTQYF.

The chain has TRBV11-2 and TRBJ2-1, with D hard to call. The length of the CDR3 is 13 residues. Looked up from germline, CDR1 is SGHAT and CDR2 is FQNNGV. Trimming stripped 2 bases from V and 5 bases from J, with 7 bases between. The CDR3 DNA sequence: TGTGCCAGCAGCTTAAGCCGAAACAATGAGCAGTTCTTC. Its translation is CASSLSRNNEQFF.

This rearrangement joins TRBV4-1 to TRBJ2-2; 9 positions match TRBD1. V lost 5 bases to trimming and J lost 6 bases; unmatched junction nucleotides: 10. Germline V gene data show CDR1 as MGHRA and CDR2 as YSYEKL. This CDR3 contains 16 residues. The CDR3 here is CASSIGSGQGPGELFF. Written as DNA, the CDR3 is TGCGCCAGCAGCATAGGGTCGGGACAGGGTCCCGGGGAGCTGTTTTTT.

The rearrangement uses TRBV20-1 and TRBJ1-1; tentatively, D is TRBD1 (5 bases). The germline V and J ends were trimmed by 5 bases and 10 bases, with 14 bases remaining between them. Germline assignment: CDR1 DFQATT and CDR2 SNEGSKA (reference sequence). There are 11 residues in the CDR3. Here the CDR3 DNA reads TGCAGTGCTTACCAGGGAAGAGGAGCTTTCTTT. The encoded protein is CSAYQGRGAFF.

The chain couples TRBV9 to TRBJ2-2, with a weak D call TRBD2 (6 bases). This CDR3 comprises 14 residues. Trimming pared 4 bases from V and 4 bases from J, leaving 11 bases between. In germline, CDR1 is SGDLS, CDR2 YYNGEE. The CDR3 sequence is CASSPGLLTGELFF. CDR3 in DNA: TGTGCCAGCAGCCCCGGACTACTCACCGGGGAGCTGTTTTTT.

The CDR3 DNA reads TGTGCCAGCAGTGAATTGCCCTCCCGGGGAGGGTATGGCTACACCTTC. It encodes CASSELPSRGGYGYTF. The chain joins TRBV2 to TRBJ1-2; D gene uncertain. CDR1 is SNHLY, CDR2 FYNNEI, per germline. Trimming took 2 bases from V and 5 from J, leaving 18 bases between them. The CDR3 covers 16 residues. Together with reference TRBV2 and TRBJ1-2, the CDR3 gives the full variable domain: EPEVTQTPSHQVTQMGQEVILRCVPISNHLYFYWYRQILGQKVEFLVSFYNNEISEKSEIFDDQFSVERPDGSNFTLKIRSTKLEDSAMYFCASSELPSRGGYGYTFGSGTRLTVV.

The chain recombines TRBV18 with TRBJ1-5, with 7 bases that match TRBD1. With 3 bases clipped from V and 3 bases from J, the junction kept 2 bases outside the gene matches. This CDR3 has 14 residues. Germline CDR1 KGHSH, CDR2 LQKENI. The CDR3 coding sequence is TGTGCCAGCTCACCGACAGGGAACAATCAGCCCCAGCATTTT. Protein sequence: CASSPTGNNQPQHF.

The chain is built from TRBV6-1 and TRBJ1-5; no clear D gene. Germline V gene sequence: CDR1 MNHNS, CDR2 SASEGT. The CDR3 length is 14 residues. The V and J ends lost 2 bases and 9 bases respectively, with 14 bases between them. The CDR3 loop is CASSESRTGRPQHF. CDR3 bases: TGTGCCAGCAGTGAAAGCAGGACCGGGAGGCCCCAGCATTTT.

The chain uses TRBV11-3 and TRBJ2-2; D is uncertain. The CDR3 loop spans 13 amino acids. V was shortened by 5 bases and J by 1 base, with 5 bases between the two germline ends. Germline CDR1 SGHNT, CDR2 YENEEA. The CDR3 loop reads CASSPRNTGELFF. CDR3 nucleotide sequence: TGTGCCAGCAGCCCCAGGAACACCGGGGAGCTGTTTTTT.

In its sample, this clone was seen many times. The V and J genes are TRBV2 and TRBJ2-7, with a weak D call TRBD1 (5 bases). The CDR3 length is 12 residues. Trimming took off 6 bases at V and 4 bases at J, with 10 bases between the two ends. Looked up from germline, CDR1 is SNHLY and CDR2 is FYNNEI. The CDR3 loop is CASSVTVYEQYF. The CDR3 DNA sequence: TGTGCCAGCAGCGTGACAGTTTACGAGCAGTACTTC.

This chain joins TRBV6-6 and TRBJ2-5; 7 bases fit TRBD1. This CDR3 is built from 17 residues. Germline CDR1 and CDR2: MNHNY and SVGAGI (reference sequence). V lost 5 bases, J lost 5 bases, and 17 bases stayed unmatched. The CDR3 DNA is TGTGCCAGCAGTCCCGGCAGGGGGTATCCCGGGTGGGAGACCCAGTACTTC. Translation: CASSPGRGYPGWETQYF.

This chain uses TRBV3-1 (or the pseudogene TRBV3-2) with TRBJ2-7; 9 bases match TRBD2. V was clipped by 1 base and J by 5 bases; unmatched bases: 9. This CDR3 spans 16 amino acids. Germline values: CDR1 LGHDT, CDR2 YNNKEL (reference sequence). The CDR3, as DNA: TGTGCCAGCAGCCAAGTGCTAAGCGGGGGGTGGAACGAGCAGTACTTC. It encodes CASSQVLSGGWNEQYF.

This chain connects TRBV5-1 to TRBJ2-2; the D gene is possibly TRBD1 (6 bases). The V gene lost 4 bases and the J gene lost 1 base, with 17 bases spanning the gap. Germline assignment: CDR1 SGHRS and CDR2 YFSETQ. The CDR3 is 17 amino acids. The CDR3 DNA is TGCGCCAGCAGCCGCGCCCGGGACACGTTGAACACCGGGGAGCTGTTTTTT. Protein: CASSRARDTLNTGELFF.